A single sample gave rise to the 6 T cell receptor beta chains below, sequenced in a study of T-cell memory formation after mild COVID-19. TCRdb reprocessed the 5' RACE reads with MiXCR, giving one entry per CDR3 protein. The sample yields approximately 190,000 distinct CDR3 sequences, around 16% seen once. The sample comprised PBMCs or a T cell subset sorted from them (not recorded which). All receptors come from an adult woman who had mild COVID-19 (a few samples of this study predate the infection). Cell type and time point are not known.

V and J are TRBV5-1 and TRBJ1-1; D remains ambiguous. The length of the CDR3 is 14 residues. The V gene's germline CDR1 is SGHRS and CDR2 YFSETQ. The germline V and J ends were trimmed by 1 base and 1 base, with 8 bases remaining between them. In DNA form, the CDR3 reads TGCGCCAGCAGCTTGCCGCGTGCGAACACTGAAGCTTTCTTT. Translated: CASSLPRANTEAFF.

The J gene is TRBJ1-2, the V gene TRBV18; D ambiguous. Looked up from germline, CDR1 is KGHSH and CDR2 is LQKENI. The CDR3 contains 12 residues. V dropped 6 bases and J dropped 8 bases, with 13 bases sitting between them. CDR3 protein: CASSSLTEGYTF. The CDR3 region has the DNA TGTGCCAGCTCTAGTCTGACGGAAGGCTACACCTTC.

The rearrangement uses TRBV20-1 and TRBJ2-2; no clear D gene. V was trimmed by 6 bases and J by 1 base, leaving 12 bases between them. Germline CDR1 reads DFQATT; CDR2 reads SNEGSKA (reference sequence). The CDR3 is 14 residues long. This CDR3 reads CSAPAKGNTGELFF. DNA of the CDR3: TGCAGTGCCCCGGCGAAAGGGAACACCGGGGAGCTGTTTTTT.

The chain couples TRBV6-5 to TRBJ2-5; tentative D call: TRBD2 (7 bases). The CDR3 length is 15 residues. CDR1 is MNHEY, CDR2 SVGAGI, per germline. V was trimmed by 6 bases and J by 4 bases, leaving 18 bases between them. The CDR3 DNA follows: TGTGCCAGCAGACGAGGGGGGGGGCTTACAGAGACCCAGTACTTC. Its translation: CASRRGGGLTETQYF.

The table lists this clonotype with a few counts. The chain carries TRBV4-3 and TRBJ2-3, with D possibly matching TRBD2 (6 bases). Germline CDR1 is LGHNA and CDR2 is YSLEER. The CDR3 sequence is 18 residues long. V was shortened by 1 base and J by 0 bases, with 17 bases between the two germline ends. The CDR3 region has the DNA TGCGCCAGCAGCCAAGCCAGAGTAGGGCGGGGAAGCACAGATACGCAGTATTTT. Translating it yields CASSQARVGRGSTDTQYF.

The chain links TRBV12-3 or TRBV12-4 to TRBJ2-3; D may match TRBD1 or TRBD2 (6 bases each). Between the trimmed V and J ends, which lost 6 bases and 1 base, there was a span of 17 bases. This CDR3 has 16 residues. The CDR3 DNA is TGTGCCAGCAGCCACCTCGGGGGCAGGGGCACAGATACGCAGTATTTT. Translation gives CASSHLGGRGTDTQYF.